A single TCR beta chain is shown here with its context. The target antigen is unknown. Trimming removed 4 bases from V and 5 bases from J; junction bases left unmatched: 9. The CDR3 runs 15 residues. Per germline, CDR1 SGHNT and CDR2 YYREEE (reference sequence). The record originates from a study of T cell repertoires in ileal Crohn's disease. Study information: Approximately 32% were active smokers at surgery; median disease duration was roughly 7.9 years. Study observations and caveats: Sorted CD8 T cells held more high-frequency clones than CD4. Clonal expansions were more frequent in active smokers than non-smokers at surgery. Endoscopic recurrence occurred in every patient whose clonality exceeded 26.8%.

The repertoire was sequenced with immunoSEQ multiplex PCR; TCRdb's copy has only in-frame clones and lacks some. The sample has approximately 9,000 clones, around 76% seen once. Sequencing used ileal tissue. V and J are TRBV5-4 and TRBJ2-5; 9 bases agree with TRBD2. The clonotype comes from an adult with Crohn's disease. The CDR3 nucleotides read TGTGCCAGCAGCCGGGCGGGGGGGATGTTGGAGACCCAGTACTTC. This translates into CASSRAGGMLETQYF.